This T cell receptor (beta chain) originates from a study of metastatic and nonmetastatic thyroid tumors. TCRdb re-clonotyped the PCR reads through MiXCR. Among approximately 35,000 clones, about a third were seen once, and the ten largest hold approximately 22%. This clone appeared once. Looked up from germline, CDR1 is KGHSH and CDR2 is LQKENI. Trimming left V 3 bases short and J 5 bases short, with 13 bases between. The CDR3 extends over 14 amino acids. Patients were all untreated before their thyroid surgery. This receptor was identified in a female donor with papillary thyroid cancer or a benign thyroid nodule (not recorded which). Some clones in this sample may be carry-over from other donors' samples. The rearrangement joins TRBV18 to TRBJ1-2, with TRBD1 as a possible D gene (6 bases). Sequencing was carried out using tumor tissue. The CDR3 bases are TGTGCCAGCTCACCGACAGGAGAGGTTTATGGCTACACCTTC. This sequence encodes CASSPTGEVYGYTF.